This TCR beta chain derives from a study of T-cell reconstitution after alpha-beta-depleted transplantation in children. Germline CDR1 is DFQATT and CDR2 is SNEGSKA (reference sequence). Trimming took 6 bases from V and 5 from J; bases not matched to a gene: 12. The length of the CDR3 is 14 residues. During its preparation, the TCRbeta library received unique molecular identifiers. TCRdb independently ran MiXCR on the PCR reads; one entry per CDR3 protein. Of 400,000 to 450,000 distinct CDR3 sequences listed, roughly two fifths are singletons. A word on this clonotype: Its antigen is currently unknown.

Study-wide findings and caveats: It was surviving recipient T cells and thymic progenitors that gave some patients high TCRbeta diversity at day 60. Roughly two months post-transplant, alpha-beta T cells reportedly originated from several hundred graft clones that had expanded. T-cell numbers and diversity, one year after transplant, stemmed largely from T cells that were newly produced.

The rearrangement joins TRBV20-1 to TRBJ2-5; TRBD2 aligns across 7 bases. This TCR was recovered from a girl aged 2-15 years with aplastic anemia, due to receive a stem cell transplant. Material: PBMCs, obtained before TCRalphabeta/CD19-depleted stem cell transplant. CDR3 DNA sequence: TGCAGTGCGAGGGCGTGGGAGGGCCGGGAGACCCAGTACTTC. Translated: CSARAWEGRETQYF.